A single TCR beta chain is shown here with its context. This entry comes from a study of blood T cells in healthy people across ages. Donors ranged from roughly 6 to 100 years old and were healthy Caucasians in Russia. With a J-beta primer mix and a sample-barcoded 5' primer, a second PCR ran about 7 to 12 cycles. One entry per CDR3 protein, called by TCRdb with MiXCR from the 5' RACE reads. The sample lists around 1,800,000 distinct CDR3 sequences, roughly 43% occurring once. The sample was blood. The receptor's source is a human donor in good health.

CDR3 coding DNA: TGTGCCATCAGTGTCGGACTACCGACAGATACGCAGTATTTT. This sequence encodes CAISVGLPTDTQYF. This chain links TRBV10-3 with TRBJ2-3; D perhaps matches TRBD2 (6 bases). V was trimmed by 4 bases and J by 3 bases, leaving 11 bases between them. Germline V CDR1 and CDR2: ENHRY, SYGVKD. The length of the CDR3 is 14 residues.